The 30 T cell receptor beta chains given below trace back to one sample, sequenced in a study of OX40 agonist ivuxolimab in advanced cancers. TCRdb's copy holds only in-frame clones and misses some; the assay was immunoSEQ multiplex PCR. The sample has roughly 91,000 clones, approximately 90% seen once. Sequenced here: CD4+ or CD8+ T cells sorted from blood, sampled in a trial of the OX40 agonist ivuxolimab. These TCRs come from an adult with an advanced solid tumor such as melanoma, head and neck, liver or kidney cancer.

The chain combines TRBV5-1 with TRBJ2-3, with TRBD1 matching 9 bases. There are 14 residues in the CDR3. Germline V gene sequence: CDR1 SGHRS, CDR2 YFSETQ. V lost 2 bases, J lost 5 bases, and 3 bases stayed unmatched. This chain's CDR3 is CASSLQGAQDTQYF. The CDR3, as DNA: TGCGCCAGCAGCTTACAGGGGGCCCAAGATACGCAGTATTTT.

J is TRBJ2-5 and V is TRBV2, with 8 bases matching TRBD2. The germline CDR1 and CDR2 sequences are SNHLY and FYNNEI. V gave up 6 bases and J gave up 4 bases; unmatched junction bases: 10. The CDR3 is 15 residues long. CDR3 coding DNA: TGTGCCAGCAGCTCCCCGGGGGGGTCGGGAGAGACCCAGTACTTC. Translating it yields CASSSPGGSGETQYF.

The chain is built from TRBV2 and TRBJ2-3; D is undetermined. The V end was cut by 5 bases, the J end by 4 bases, with 4 bases between. Per the germline V gene, CDR1 is SNHLY and CDR2 is FYNNEI. The CDR3 totals 11 residues. CDR3 sequence reads: CASSYADTQYF. The CDR3 coding sequence is TGTGCCAGCAGTTACGCAGATACGCAGTATTTT.

The chain is built from TRBV28 and TRBJ2-6, with 7 bases identical to TRBD1. CDR3 size: 17 residues. V lost 3 bases and J lost 4; bases outside the gene matches: 9. Germline CDR1 reads MDHEN; CDR2 reads SYDVKM. The CDR3 protein is CASSFRQGTGGANVLTF. DNA of the CDR3: TGTGCCAGCAGTTTTAGACAGGGCACAGGGGGGGCCAACGTCCTGACTTTC.

The CDR3 sequence: CASSVAGQGDQPQHF. The CDR3 nucleotides read TGTGCCAGCAGCGTAGCTGGACAGGGGGATCAGCCCCAGCATTTT. V and J are TRBV9 and TRBJ1-5; 10 bases are shared with TRBD1. V shed 0 bases and J 5 bases; nucleotides not matched to a gene: 2. Germline CDR1 is SGDLS and CDR2 is YYNGEE. The CDR3 consists of 15 residues. The full variable domain, rest sourced from reference TRBV9 and TRBJ1-5, is DSGVTQTPKHLITATGQRVTLRCSPRSGDLSVYWYQQSLDQGLQFLIQYYNGEERAKGNILERFSAQQFPDLHSELNLSSLELGDSALYFCASSVAGQGDQPQHFGDGTRLSIL.

The chain combines TRBV4-3 with TRBJ2-7, with a weak D call TRBD1 (5 bases). The CDR3 has 14 amino acids. Between the trimmed V and J ends, which lost 2 bases and 2 bases, there was a span of 10 bases. The germline V gene has CDR1 LGHNA and CDR2 YSLEER. DNA of the CDR3: TGCGCCAGCAGCCAACTCCAAGGGGCCTACGAGCAGTACTTC. Amino acid sequence: CASSQLQGAYEQYF.

The chain carries TRBV7-3 and TRBJ2-3; D possibly matches TRBD1 or TRBD2 (5 bases each). Trimming removed 6 bases from V and 0 bases from J, with 13 bases in between. The CDR3 consists of 15 residues. The germline gives CDR1 SGHTA, CDR2 FQGTGA. The chain's CDR3 is CASRRGATSTDTQYF. CDR3 coding DNA: TGTGCCAGCAGGCGAGGGGCTACAAGCACAGATACGCAGTATTTT.

V is TRBV28 and J is TRBJ1-4; the match to TRBD1 covers 9 bases. V trimming: 7 bases; J trimming: 7 bases; junction bases outside the gene matches: 7. Germline loops: CDR1 MDHEN, CDR2 SYDVKM. The CDR3 sequence is 14 residues long. The CDR3 DNA reads as TGTGCCAGCACCCTAGGGACAGGGAGTGAAAAACTGTTTTTT. Translating it yields CASTLGTGSEKLFF.

Only a few counts were recorded for this clone. The genes are TRBV9 and TRBJ1-5, with a possible D match to TRBD1 (6 bases). Per the germline V gene, CDR1 is SGDLS and CDR2 is YYNGEE. The CDR3 contains 14 residues. The V and J ends lost 1 base and 9 bases respectively, with 14 bases between them. The CDR3 nucleotides read TGTGCCAGCAGCGTATCCCCGGTACAGGGGCCCCAGCATTTT. Protein sequence: CASSVSPVQGPQHF.

The V call is TRBV5-1, the J call TRBJ2-1; 7 nucleotides match TRBD2. Trimming removed 2 bases from V and 8 bases from J; junction bases left unmatched: 10. In germline, CDR1 is SGHRS, CDR2 YFSETQ. The CDR3 is 15 residues long. The CDR3 nucleotides read TGCGCCAGCAGCTTAAGCGGGGCGTCTTTTGATGAGCAGTTCTTC. It yields the protein CASSLSGASFDEQFF.

V and J are TRBV7-6 and TRBJ1-5, with D possibly being TRBD1 (5 bases). The CDR3 covers 16 residues. Germline lookup yields CDR1 SGHVS and CDR2 FNYEAQ. Trimming stripped 6 bases from V and 0 bases from J, with 15 bases between. CDR3 coding DNA: TGTGCCAGCAGTCCGGGGGGAGGTCGTAGCAATCAGCCCCAGCATTTT. This gives the protein CASSPGGGRSNQPQHF.

The V gene is TRBV19, the J gene TRBJ2-1; no reliable D call. This CDR3 comprises 13 residues. V lost 10 bases and J lost 0, with 10 bases in between. The germline V gene encodes CDR1 LNHDA and CDR2 SQIVND (reference sequence). For the CDR3, the DNA is TGTGCCACTCGATCGGGCTCCTACAATGAGCAGTTCTTC. Its protein is CATRSGSYNEQFF.

The chain carries TRBV11-2 and TRBJ1-2; 7 bases are a match to TRBD1. Looked up from germline, CDR1 is SGHAT and CDR2 is FQNNGV. The trim removed 5 bases at V and 4 bases at J, leaving 10 bases unmatched. This CDR3 is built from 15 residues. CDR3 sequence reads: CASSRGQEGSYGYTF. The CDR3 DNA reads as TGTGCCAGCAGCCGAGGACAGGAAGGGAGCTATGGCTACACCTTC.

The rearrangement uses TRBV5-1 and TRBJ1-2, with TRBD1 matching 8 bases. CDR1 is SGHRS and CDR2 is YFSETQ in the germline V gene. V was pared by 3 bases and J by 0 bases, with 7 bases of the junction left unmatched. The CDR3 is 16 amino acids. The DNA for the CDR3 is TGCGCCAGCAGCTCTCCGGGACAGGCCTCTAACTATGGCTACACCTTC. Its translation: CASSSPGQASNYGYTF. Filled out from reference TRBV5-1 and TRBJ1-2, the complete variable domain reads KAGVTQTPRYLIKTRGQQVTLSCSPISGHRSVSWYQQTPGQGLQFLFEYFSETQRNKGNFPGRFSGRQFSNSRSEMNVSTLELGDSALYLCASSSPGQASNYGYTFGSGTRLTVV.

The chain employs TRBV7-6 and TRBJ1-5; 8 positions agree with TRBD1. The CDR3 loop spans 13 amino acids. From germline, CDR1 is SGHVS and CDR2 FNYEAQ. J gave up 7 bases and V 5 bases, and 4 bases lay outside the gene matches. For the CDR3, the DNA is TGTGCCAGCAGCCCGGACAGGGACCAGCCCCAGCATTTT. This sequence encodes CASSPDRDQPQHF.

The rearrangement links TRBV5-1 to TRBJ2-5; no clear D. This CDR3 has 14 residues. The germline V and J ends were trimmed by 1 base and 4 bases, with 11 bases remaining between them. Germline loops: CDR1 SGHRS, CDR2 YFSETQ. CDR3 residues: CASSLRSDGETQYF. The CDR3 nucleotides are TGCGCCAGCAGCTTGAGGTCTGACGGAGAGACCCAGTACTTC.

This clone was recorded a few times. This chain joins TRBV21-1 and TRBJ1-2; the table's D call TRBD1 went unverified against the DNA. TRBV21-1 is recorded as a pseudogene. The CDR3 extends over 13 amino acids. CDR3 in DNA: TGTGCCAGCAGACCCAGGGTTAACTATGGCTACACCTTC. Translation: CASRPRVNYGYTF.

In its sample, this clone was seen a few times. The chain is built from TRBV6-5 and TRBJ1-2; D possibly corresponds to TRBD1 (5 bases). CDR3 size: 13 residues. The germline V gene encodes CDR1 MNHEY and CDR2 SVGAGI. V was cut by 8 bases and J by 4 bases, with 14 bases left in between. In DNA, the CDR3 is TGTGCCAGCGGTGGGGCAAGGACCTATGGCTACACCTTC. Translated, it gives CASGGARTYGYTF.

The rearrangement links TRBV10-2 to TRBJ1-6; D may be TRBD1 (5 bases). Trimming removed 2 bases from V and 7 bases from J, with 9 bases in between. Germline V gene sequence: CDR1 WSHSY, CDR2 SAAADI. This CDR3 is 14 amino acids long. The CDR3 nucleotides read TGCGCCAGCAGTGAGCGTGACAGAAATTCACCCCTCCACTTT. This translates into CASSERDRNSPLHF.

The chain combines TRBV28 with TRBJ2-1, with D perhaps matching TRBD2 (6 bases). CDR3 length: 14 residues. The V end lost 5 bases, the J end lost 2 bases, and 10 bases lay between the germline ends. In germline, CDR1 is MDHEN, CDR2 SYDVKM. The CDR3 loop reads CASSDQRAYNEQFF. The CDR3 DNA follows: TGTGCCAGCAGTGATCAGCGGGCCTACAATGAGCAGTTCTTC.

The CDR3 loop reads CASRDRNYGYTF. CDR3 DNA sequence: TGTGCCAGCCGAGACAGAAACTATGGCTACACCTTC. The chain links TRBV27 to TRBJ1-2; D perhaps matches TRBD1 (5 bases). The germline V gene encodes CDR1 MNHEY and CDR2 SMNVEV (reference sequence). V lost 8 bases to trimming and J lost 2 bases, with 9 bases between them. This CDR3 region has 12 residues.

V gene TRBV18 combines with J gene TRBJ1-4; TRBD1 matches at 7 bases. The junction had 6 bases not matched to a gene; V was cut back by 0 bases and J by 5 bases. This CDR3 region has 16 residues. Germline CDR1 and CDR2: KGHSH and LQKENI. This CDR3 is CASSPPMGQINEKLFF. The CDR3 DNA sequence: TGTGCCAGCTCACCACCGATGGGACAGATAAATGAAAAACTGTTTTTT.

The chain combines TRBV14 with TRBJ2-3; TRBD2 agrees at 11 bases. Germline-derived CDR1 and CDR2 are SGHDN and FVKESK. The CDR3 consists of 17 residues. V shed 0 bases, J shed 7 bases, and the junction held 9 bases outside the gene matches. The CDR3 DNA follows: TGTGCCAGCAGCCAAGATCTCGGGCTAGCGGGGGGAAATACGCAGTATTTT. Translated, it gives CASSQDLGLAGGNTQYF.

The chain couples TRBV5-1 to TRBJ1-2; D call uncertain. The V and J ends lost 0 bases and 0 bases respectively, with 3 bases between them. This CDR3 spans 13 amino acids. Germline V gene lookup returns CDR1 SGHRS and CDR2 YFSETQ. The CDR3 spells CASSLESNYGYTF. CDR3 nucleotides: TGCGCCAGCAGCTTGGAGTCTAACTATGGCTACACCTTC.

The V call is TRBV4-2, the J call TRBJ1-4, with 9 bases matching TRBD1. The ends lost 1 base at V and 8 bases at J; junction bases unmatched: 2. The CDR3 is made up of 14 amino acids. Germline V gene data show CDR1 as LGHNA and CDR2 as YNFKEQ. The CDR3 sequence: CASSQGQGEEKLFF. DNA of the CDR3: TGTGCCAGCAGCCAAGGACAGGGGGAAGAAAAACTGTTTTTT.

This clone was seen a single time. This chain links TRBV30 with TRBJ2-1, with D unclear. Trimming removed 8 bases from V and 1 base from J, with 21 bases in between. Germline-derived CDR1 and CDR2 are GTSNPN and SVGIG (reference sequence). The CDR3 length is 16 residues. This chain's CDR3 is CARGRSGGLSYNEQFF. The CDR3 DNA is TGTGCCCGTGGCCGCTCTGGTGGATTATCCTACAATGAGCAGTTCTTC.

The V and J genes are TRBV28 and TRBJ1-3; D is undetermined. V shed 4 bases and J shed 0 bases, with 10 bases lying between them. CDR1 is MDHEN and CDR2 is SYDVKM in the germline V gene. The CDR3 has 15 amino acids. The CDR3 DNA reads TGTGCCAGCAGTTCGCACAGTTTCTCTGGAAACACCATATATTTT. It encodes CASSSHSFSGNTIYF.

The chain recombines TRBV18 with TRBJ2-3; perhaps TRBD2 as D (5 bases). In germline, CDR1 is KGHSH, CDR2 LQKENI. This CDR3 comprises 14 residues. The ends were cut back, 6 bases at V and 5 bases at J, with 15 bases in the middle. For the CDR3, the DNA is TGTGCCAGCTCGGCAGGCGACGGAGGAGATACGCAGTATTTT. It codes for CASSAGDGGDTQYF.

This clone was seen a handful of times. The DNA for the CDR3 is TGTGCCAGTCGACCACCGGGCGTCACAGATACGCAGTATTTT. This encodes CASRPPGVTDTQYF. The rearrangement uses TRBV19 and TRBJ2-3, with D unclear. This CDR3 is 14 amino acids long. The germline V gene has CDR1 LNHDA and CDR2 SQIVND (reference sequence). Deletions cut 8 bases from V and 2 bases from J, with 14 bases between.

The genes are TRBV27 and TRBJ1-6; D is possibly TRBD1 (6 bases). The CDR3 covers 14 residues. Germline-derived CDR1 and CDR2 are MNHEY and SMNVEV (reference sequence). The ends were cut back, 11 bases at V and 8 bases at J, with 19 bases in the middle. The DNA for the CDR3 is TGTGCCTCCGGGACACTAAAGGGCTATTCACCCCTCCACTTT. Protein product: CASGTLKGYSPLHF.